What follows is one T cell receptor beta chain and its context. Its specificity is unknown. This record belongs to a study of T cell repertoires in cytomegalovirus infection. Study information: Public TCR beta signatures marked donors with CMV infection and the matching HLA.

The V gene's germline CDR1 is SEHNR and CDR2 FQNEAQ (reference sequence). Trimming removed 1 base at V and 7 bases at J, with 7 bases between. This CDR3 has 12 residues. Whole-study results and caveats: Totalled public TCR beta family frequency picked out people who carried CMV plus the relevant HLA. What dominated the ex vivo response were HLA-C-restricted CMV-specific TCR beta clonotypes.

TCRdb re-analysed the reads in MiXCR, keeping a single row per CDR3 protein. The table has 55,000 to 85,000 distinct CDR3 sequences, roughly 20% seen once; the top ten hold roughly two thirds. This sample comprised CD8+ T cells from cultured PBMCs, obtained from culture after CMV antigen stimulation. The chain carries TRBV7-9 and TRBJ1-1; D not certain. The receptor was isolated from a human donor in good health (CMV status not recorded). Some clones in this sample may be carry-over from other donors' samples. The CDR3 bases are TGTGCCAGCAGCTTAGAAGGGCGTGAAGCTTTCTTT. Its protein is CASSLEGREAFF.